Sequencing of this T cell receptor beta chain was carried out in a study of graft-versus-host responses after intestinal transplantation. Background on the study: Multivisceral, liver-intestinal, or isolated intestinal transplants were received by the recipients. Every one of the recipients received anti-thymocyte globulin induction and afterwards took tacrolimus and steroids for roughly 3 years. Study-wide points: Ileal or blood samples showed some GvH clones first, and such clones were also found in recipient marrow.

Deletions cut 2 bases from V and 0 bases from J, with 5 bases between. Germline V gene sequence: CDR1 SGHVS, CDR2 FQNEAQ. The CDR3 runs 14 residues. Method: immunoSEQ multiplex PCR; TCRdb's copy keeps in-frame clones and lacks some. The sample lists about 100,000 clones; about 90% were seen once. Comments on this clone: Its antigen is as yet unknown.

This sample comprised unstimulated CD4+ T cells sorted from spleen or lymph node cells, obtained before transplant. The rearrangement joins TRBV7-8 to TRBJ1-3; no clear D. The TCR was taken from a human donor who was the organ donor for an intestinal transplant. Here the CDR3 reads CASSLPSSGNTIYF. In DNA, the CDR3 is TGTGCCAGCAGCTTACCCAGCTCTGGAAACACCATATATTTT. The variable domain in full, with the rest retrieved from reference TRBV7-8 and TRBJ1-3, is GAGVSQSPRYKVAKRGQDVALRCDPISGHVSLFWYQQALGQGPEFLTYFQNEAQLDKSGLPSDRFFAERPEGSVSTLKIQRTQQEDSAVYLCASSLPSSGNTIYFGEGSWLTVV.